This TCR beta chain was profiled in a study of T cells in tuberculosis. Germline-derived CDR1 and CDR2 are ENHRY and SYGVKD. The CDR3 is made up of 14 amino acids. V lost 3 bases and J 4 bases, leaving 13 bases between the germline ends. The repertoire was sequenced with immunoSEQ multiplex PCR; TCRdb's copy has only in-frame clones and lacks some. This table has fewer than 40,000 clones, around 97% appearing once. This sequence joins TRBV10-3 and TRBJ2-7, with D possibly TRBD2 on 6 matching bases. The sequence derives from a donor between 10 and 29 years old with latent tuberculosis or without tuberculosis infection. The sequencing sample was made of PBMCs. CDR3 in amino acids: CAISDPGGGYEQYF. The CDR3 DNA reads TGTGCCATCAGTGACCCAGGAGGAGGGTACGAGCAGTACTTC.